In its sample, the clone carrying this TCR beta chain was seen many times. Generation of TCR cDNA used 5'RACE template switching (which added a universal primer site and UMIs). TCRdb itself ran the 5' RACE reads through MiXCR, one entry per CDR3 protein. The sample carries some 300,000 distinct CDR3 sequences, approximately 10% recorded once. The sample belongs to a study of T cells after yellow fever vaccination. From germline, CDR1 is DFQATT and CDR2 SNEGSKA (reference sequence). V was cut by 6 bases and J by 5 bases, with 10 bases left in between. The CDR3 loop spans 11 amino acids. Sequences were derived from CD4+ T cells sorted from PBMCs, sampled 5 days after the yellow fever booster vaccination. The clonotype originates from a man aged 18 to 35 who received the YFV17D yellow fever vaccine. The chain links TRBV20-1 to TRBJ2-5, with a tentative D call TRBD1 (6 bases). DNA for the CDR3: TGCAGTGCACAGGGACGTGAGACCCAGTACTTC. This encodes CSAQGRETQYF.